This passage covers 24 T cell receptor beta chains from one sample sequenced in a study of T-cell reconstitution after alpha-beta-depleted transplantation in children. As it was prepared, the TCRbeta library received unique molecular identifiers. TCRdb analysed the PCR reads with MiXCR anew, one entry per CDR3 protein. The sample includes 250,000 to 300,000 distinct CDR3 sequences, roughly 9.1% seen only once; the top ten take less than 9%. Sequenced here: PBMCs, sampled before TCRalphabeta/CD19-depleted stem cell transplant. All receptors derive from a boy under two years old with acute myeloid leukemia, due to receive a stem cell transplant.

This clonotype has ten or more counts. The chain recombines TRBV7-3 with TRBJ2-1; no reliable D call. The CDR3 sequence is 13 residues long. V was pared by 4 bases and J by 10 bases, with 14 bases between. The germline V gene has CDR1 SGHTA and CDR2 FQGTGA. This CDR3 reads CASSSPTSGEQFF. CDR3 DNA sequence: TGTGCCAGCAGCTCCCCTACGAGTGGCGAGCAGTTCTTC.

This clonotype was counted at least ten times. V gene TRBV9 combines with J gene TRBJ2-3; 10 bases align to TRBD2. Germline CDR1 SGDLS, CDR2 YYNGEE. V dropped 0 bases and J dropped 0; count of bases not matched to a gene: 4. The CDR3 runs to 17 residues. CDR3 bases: TGTGCCAGCAGCGTAGGGCTAGCGGGAGCGAGCACAGATACGCAGTATTTT. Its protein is CASSVGLAGASTDTQYF. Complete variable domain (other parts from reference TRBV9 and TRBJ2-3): DSGVTQTPKHLITATGQRVTLRCSPRSGDLSVYWYQQSLDQGLQFLIQYYNGEERAKGNILERFSAQQFPDLHSELNLSSLELGDSALYFCASSVGLAGASTDTQYFGPGTRLTVL.

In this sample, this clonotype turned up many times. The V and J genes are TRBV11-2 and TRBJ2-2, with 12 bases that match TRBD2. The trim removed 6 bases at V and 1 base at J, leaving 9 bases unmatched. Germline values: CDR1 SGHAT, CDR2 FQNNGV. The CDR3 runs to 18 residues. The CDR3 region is CASSLQGLAGRNTGELFF. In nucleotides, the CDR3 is TGTGCCAGCAGTTTGCAAGGACTAGCGGGACGGAACACCGGGGAGCTGTTTTTT.

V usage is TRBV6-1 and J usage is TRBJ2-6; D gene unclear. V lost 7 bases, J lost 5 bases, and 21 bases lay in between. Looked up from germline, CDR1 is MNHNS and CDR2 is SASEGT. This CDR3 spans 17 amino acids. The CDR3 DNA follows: TGTGCCAGCAATCCATCCTTCGGACCCCAAAGGGCCAACGTCCTGACTTTC. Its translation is CASNPSFGPQRANVLTF.

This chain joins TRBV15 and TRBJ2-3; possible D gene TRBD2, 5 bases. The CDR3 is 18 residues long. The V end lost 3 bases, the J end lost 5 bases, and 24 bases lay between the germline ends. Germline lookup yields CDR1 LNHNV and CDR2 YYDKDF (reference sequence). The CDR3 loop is CATSSLPTLGVGKDTQYF. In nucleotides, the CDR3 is TGTGCCACCAGCAGTCTACCAACTCTTGGCGTCGGGAAAGATACGCAGTATTTT.

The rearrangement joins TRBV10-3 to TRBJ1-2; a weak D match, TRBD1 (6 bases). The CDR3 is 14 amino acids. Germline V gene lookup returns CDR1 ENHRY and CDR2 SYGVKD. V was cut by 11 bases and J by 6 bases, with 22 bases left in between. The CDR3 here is CAPPGQFWKHGYTF. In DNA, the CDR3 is TGTGCCCCCCCAGGACAGTTTTGGAAGCATGGCTACACCTTC.

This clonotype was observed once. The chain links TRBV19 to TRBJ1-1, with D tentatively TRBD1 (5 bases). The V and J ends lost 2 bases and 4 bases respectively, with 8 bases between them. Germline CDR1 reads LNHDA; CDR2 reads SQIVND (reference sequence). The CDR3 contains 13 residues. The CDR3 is CASSIKGITEAFF. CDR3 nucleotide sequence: TGTGCCAGTAGTATAAAGGGGATCACTGAAGCTTTCTTT. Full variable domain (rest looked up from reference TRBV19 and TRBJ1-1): DGGITQSPKYLFRKEGQNVTLSCEQNLNHDAMYWYRQDPGQGLRLIYYSQIVNDFQKGDIAEGYSVSREKKESFPLTVTSAQKNPTAFYLCASSIKGITEAFFGQGTRLTVV.

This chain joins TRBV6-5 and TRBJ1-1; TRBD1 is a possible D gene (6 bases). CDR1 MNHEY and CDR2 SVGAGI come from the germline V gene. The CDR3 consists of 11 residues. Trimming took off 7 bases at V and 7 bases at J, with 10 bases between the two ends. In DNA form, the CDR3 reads TGTGCCAGCACCAGGGGTCTTGAAGCTTTCTTT. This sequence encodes CASTRGLEAFF.

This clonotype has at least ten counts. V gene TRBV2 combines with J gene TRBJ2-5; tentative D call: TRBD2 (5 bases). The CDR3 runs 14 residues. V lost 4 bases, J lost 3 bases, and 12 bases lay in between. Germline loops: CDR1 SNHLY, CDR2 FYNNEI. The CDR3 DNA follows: TGTGCCAGCAGTGGCCAAGGACTGAAAGAGACCCAGTACTTC. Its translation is CASSGQGLKETQYF.

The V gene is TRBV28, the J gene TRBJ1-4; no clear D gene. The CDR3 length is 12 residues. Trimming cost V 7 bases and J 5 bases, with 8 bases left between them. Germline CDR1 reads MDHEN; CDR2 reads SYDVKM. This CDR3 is CASTSGNEKLFF. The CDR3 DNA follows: TGTGCCAGCACCTCGGGGAATGAAAAACTGTTTTTT.

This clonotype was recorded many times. CDR3 amino acids: CASSGPRGYYNEQFF. CDR3 DNA sequence: TGTGCCAGCAGCGGGCCTCGGGGCTATTACAATGAGCAGTTCTTC. This rearrangement joins TRBV5-4 to TRBJ2-1; D is possibly TRBD1 or TRBD2 (5 bases each). The CDR3 runs to 15 residues. The germline V gene has CDR1 SGHNT and CDR2 YYREEE (reference sequence). V was clipped by 4 bases and J by 4 bases, with 15 bases between them. Full variable domain (outside the CDR3, taken from reference TRBV5-4 and TRBJ2-1): ETGVTQSPTHLIKTRGQQVTLRCSSQSGHNTVSWYQQALGQGPQFIFQYYREEENGRGNFPPRFSGLQFPNYSSELNVNALELDDSALYLCASSGPRGYYNEQFFGPGTRLTVL.

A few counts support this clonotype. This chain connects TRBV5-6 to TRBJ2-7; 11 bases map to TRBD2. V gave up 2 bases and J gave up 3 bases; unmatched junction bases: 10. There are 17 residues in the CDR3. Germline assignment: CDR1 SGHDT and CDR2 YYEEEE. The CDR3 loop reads CASSFLALAGVIYEQYF. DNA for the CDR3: TGTGCCAGCAGCTTCCTCGCACTAGCGGGAGTGATCTACGAGCAGTACTTC. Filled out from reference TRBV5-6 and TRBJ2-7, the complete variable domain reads DAGVTQSPTHLIKTRGQQVTLRCSPKSGHDTVSWYQQALGQGPQFIFQYYEEEERQRGNFPDRFSGHQFPNYSSELNVNALLLGDSALYLCASSFLALAGVIYEQYFGPGTRLTVT.

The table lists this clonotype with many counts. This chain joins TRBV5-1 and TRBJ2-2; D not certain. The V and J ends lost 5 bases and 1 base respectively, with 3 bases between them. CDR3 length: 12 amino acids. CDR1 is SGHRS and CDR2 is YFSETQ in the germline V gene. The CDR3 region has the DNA TGCGCCAGCAGAAAGAACACCGGGGAGCTGTTTTTT. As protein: CASRKNTGELFF.

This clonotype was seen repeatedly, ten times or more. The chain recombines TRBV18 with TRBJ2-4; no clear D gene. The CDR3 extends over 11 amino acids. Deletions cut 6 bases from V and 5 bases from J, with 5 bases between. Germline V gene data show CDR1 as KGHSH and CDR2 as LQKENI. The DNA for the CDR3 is TGTGCCAGCTCGCCTGAAAACATTCAGTACTTC. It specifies CASSPENIQYF.

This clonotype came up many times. The CDR3 loop reads CASSPGTGLQETQYF. The CDR3 DNA sequence: TGTGCCAGCAGCCCGGGGACAGGGTTACAAGAGACCCAGTACTTC. The rearrangement uses TRBV7-6 and TRBJ2-5, with 9 bases lining up with TRBD1. J lost 2 bases, V lost 5 bases, and 6 bases had no gene match. This CDR3 region has 15 residues. Germline V CDR1 and CDR2: SGHVS, FNYEAQ.

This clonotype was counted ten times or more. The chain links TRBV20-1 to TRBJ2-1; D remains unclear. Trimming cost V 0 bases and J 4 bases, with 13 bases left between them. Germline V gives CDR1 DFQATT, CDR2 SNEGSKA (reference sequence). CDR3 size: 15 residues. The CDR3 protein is CSARDRTRPYNEQFF. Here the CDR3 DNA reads TGCAGTGCTAGAGATCGAACGCGCCCATACAATGAGCAGTTCTTC.

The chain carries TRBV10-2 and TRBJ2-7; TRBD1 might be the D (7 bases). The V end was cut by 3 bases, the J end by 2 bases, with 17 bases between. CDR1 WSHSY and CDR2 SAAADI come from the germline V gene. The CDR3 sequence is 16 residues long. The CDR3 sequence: CASSDTGGGRTYEQYV. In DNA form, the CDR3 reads TGCGCCAGCAGTGATACCGGAGGGGGCAGGACCTACGAGCAGTACGTC.

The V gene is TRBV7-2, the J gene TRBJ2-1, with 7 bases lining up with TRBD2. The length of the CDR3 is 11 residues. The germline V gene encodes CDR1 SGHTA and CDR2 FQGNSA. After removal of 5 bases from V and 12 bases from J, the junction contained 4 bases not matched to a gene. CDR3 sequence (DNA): TGTGCCAGCAGCCCTGGGAGGGTGCAGTTCTTC. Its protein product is CASSPGRVQFF.

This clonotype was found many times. The CDR3 nucleotides read TGTGCCAGCAGCCCCCGACAGGTGGGAGAGACCCAGTACTTC. Translation gives CASSPRQVGETQYF. The V and J genes are TRBV3-1 and TRBJ2-5; D perhaps matches TRBD1 (6 bases). The CDR3 is 14 residues long. V was pared by 4 bases and J by 4 bases, with 13 bases between. The germline gives CDR1 LGHDT, CDR2 YNNKEL (reference sequence).

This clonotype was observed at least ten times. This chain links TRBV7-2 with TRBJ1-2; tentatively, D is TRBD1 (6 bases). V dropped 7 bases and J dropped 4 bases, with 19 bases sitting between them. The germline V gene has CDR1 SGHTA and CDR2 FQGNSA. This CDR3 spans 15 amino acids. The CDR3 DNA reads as TGTGCCAGCACCCCCGCGGGGGCCCCTCTCTATGGCTACACCTTC. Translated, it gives CASTPAGAPLYGYTF.

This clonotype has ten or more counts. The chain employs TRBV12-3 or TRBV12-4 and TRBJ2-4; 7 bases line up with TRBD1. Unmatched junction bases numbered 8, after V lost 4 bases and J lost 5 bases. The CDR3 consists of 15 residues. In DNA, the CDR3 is TGTGCCAGCAGTTGGGCAGGGGGAAAAGAAAACATTCAGTACTTC. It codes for CASSWAGGKENIQYF.

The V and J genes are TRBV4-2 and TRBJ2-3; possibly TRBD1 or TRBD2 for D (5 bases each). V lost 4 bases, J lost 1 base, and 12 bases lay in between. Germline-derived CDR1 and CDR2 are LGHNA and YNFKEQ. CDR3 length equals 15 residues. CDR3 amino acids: CASSLILGGTDTQYF. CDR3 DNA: TGTGCCAGCAGCCTTATTCTGGGGGGCACAGATACGCAGTATTTT.

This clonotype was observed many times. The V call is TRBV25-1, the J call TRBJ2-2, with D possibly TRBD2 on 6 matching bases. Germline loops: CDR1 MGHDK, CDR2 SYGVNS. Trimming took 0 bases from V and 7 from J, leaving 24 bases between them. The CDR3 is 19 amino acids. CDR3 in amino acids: CASSEYFLSGSSAGGELFF. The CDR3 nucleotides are TGTGCCAGCAGTGAATACTTCCTCAGCGGGTCTTCCGCGGGCGGGGAGCTGTTTTTT. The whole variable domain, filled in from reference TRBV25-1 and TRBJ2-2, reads EADIYQTPRYLVIGTGKKITLECSQTMGHDKMYWYQQDPGMELHLIHYSYGVNSTEKGDLSSESTVSRIRTEHFPLTLESARPSHTSQYLCASSEYFLSGSSAGGELFFGEGSRLTVL.

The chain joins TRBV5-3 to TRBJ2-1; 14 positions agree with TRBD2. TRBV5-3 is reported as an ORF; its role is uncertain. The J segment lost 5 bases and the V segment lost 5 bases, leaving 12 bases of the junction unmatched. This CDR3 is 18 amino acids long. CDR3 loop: CARSSAGTSGSLNNEQFF. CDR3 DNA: TGTGCCAGAAGTTCGGCAGGGACTAGCGGGAGCCTAAACAATGAGCAGTTCTTC.